The 29 T cell receptor beta chains presented below share a single source sample, sequenced in a study of CD8 T cells in Susac syndrome. cDNA came from roughly 0.47 to 1 ug RNA primed by random hexamers. A single record per CDR3 protein comes from TCRdb applying MiXCR to the immunoSEQ multiplex PCR reads. The repertoire holds roughly 200,000 distinct CDR3 sequences, approximately 95% seen once, with 0.08% to 0.11% in the top ten. The specimen sequenced was CD4+ T cells from PBMCs. These receptors all stem from a human donor in good health.

The V gene is TRBV28, the J gene TRBJ1-3, with D uncertain. Trimming removed 6 bases from V and 4 bases from J, with 16 bases in between. Germline CDR1 MDHEN, CDR2 SYDVKM. This CDR3 spans 15 amino acids. CDR3: CASSPPVALGNTIYF. CDR3 bases: TGTGCCAGCAGCCCTCCAGTTGCCCTCGGAAACACCATATATTTT.

This chain uses TRBV28 with TRBJ2-6; TRBD2 is a possible D gene (6 bases). This CDR3 comprises 18 residues. CDR1 MDHEN and CDR2 SYDVKM come from the germline V gene. Trimming took 5 bases from V and 2 from J, leaving 19 bases between them. CDR3 DNA sequence: TGTGCCAGCAGTCTCCCACTAGCATCGGTAGCTGGGGCCAACGTCCTGACTTTC. Residues: CASSLPLASVAGANVLTF.

The chain uses TRBV20-1 and TRBJ2-3; 11 nucleotides line up with TRBD2. The CDR3 is made up of 15 amino acids. Trimming cost V 5 bases and J 2 bases; bases outside gene matches: 6. Looked up from germline, CDR1 is DFQATT and CDR2 is SNEGSKA (reference sequence). DNA of the CDR3: TGCAGTGCTTCCGTACTAGCGGGAGTCACAGATACGCAGTATTTT. This codes for CSASVLAGVTDTQYF.

This clonotype was recorded once. This sequence joins TRBV27 and TRBJ2-3; D is possibly TRBD1 or TRBD2 (5 bases each). This CDR3 is built from 15 residues. Trimming took off 7 bases at V and 6 bases at J, with 20 bases between the two ends. From germline, CDR1 is MNHEY and CDR2 SMNVEV (reference sequence). CDR3 region: CASTPGPSKGDTQYF. In nucleotides, the CDR3 is TGTGCCAGCACCCCGGGGCCTTCTAAGGGGGATACGCAGTATTTT.

The chain links TRBV24-1 to TRBJ2-2, with D uncertain. Germline V gene sequence: CDR1 KGHDR, CDR2 SFDVKD. This CDR3 contains 11 residues. Deletions cut 10 bases from V and 6 bases from J, with 8 bases between. CDR3 residues: CATEEAGELFF. CDR3 DNA sequence: TGTGCCACAGAAGAAGCCGGGGAGCTGTTTTTT.

The chain combines TRBV20-1 with TRBJ1-1; D remains ambiguous. With 3 bases removed from V and 0 bases from J, the gap between germline ends came to 5 bases. This CDR3 spans 12 amino acids. CDR1 and CDR2 (germline): DFQATT, SNEGSKA (reference sequence). The CDR3 reads CSASSLNTEAFF. As DNA, the CDR3 is TGCAGTGCTAGTTCTCTGAACACTGAAGCTTTCTTT.

The chain uses TRBV5-1 and TRBJ2-1; D might be TRBD2 (5 bases). The CDR3 runs 11 residues. Trimming removed 4 bases at V and 9 bases at J, with 8 bases between. The germline gives CDR1 SGHRS, CDR2 YFSETQ. CDR3 coding DNA: TGCGCCAGCAGCCCGGGAATTGAGCAGTTCTTC. The encoded protein is CASSPGIEQFF.

The chain couples TRBV24-1 to TRBJ1-2, with D perhaps matching TRBD1 (5 bases). The CDR3 is 13 residues long. Looked up from germline, CDR1 is KGHDR and CDR2 is SFDVKD. Trimming shortened V by 7 bases and J by 3 bases, and 11 bases separated the two germline ends. The CDR3 is CATSAWGDYGYTF. The CDR3 DNA is TGTGCCACCAGCGCCTGGGGGGACTATGGCTACACCTTC.

The table lists this clonotype with a count of one. The chain links TRBV28 to TRBJ2-7; D is undetermined. This CDR3 has 16 residues. V was pared by 3 bases and J by 2 bases, with 17 bases between. Germline V gene data show CDR1 as MDHEN and CDR2 as SYDVKM. The DNA for the CDR3 is TGTGCCAGCAGTTTCCCTCCCCTTGGACGGACCTACGAGCAGTACTTC. It specifies CASSFPPLGRTYEQYF. Using reference TRBV28 and TRBJ2-7 for the parts outside the CDR3, the full variable domain is DVKVTQSSRYLVKRTGEKVFLECVQDMDHENMFWYRQDPGLGLRLIYFSYDVKMKEKGDIPEGYSVSREKKERFSLILESASTNQTSMYLCASSFPPLGRTYEQYFGPGTRLTVT.

In its sample, this clonotype was seen a few times. The chain recombines TRBV19 with TRBJ2-5; D not resolved. This CDR3 is built from 12 residues. The V and J ends lost 5 bases and 3 bases respectively, with 7 bases between them. The germline V gene encodes CDR1 LNHDA and CDR2 SQIVND (reference sequence). CDR3 region: CASSSTEETQYF. CDR3 sequence (DNA): TGTGCCAGTAGTTCCACAGAAGAGACCCAGTACTTC.

The chain links TRBV6-2 or TRBV6-3 to TRBJ2-1; 13 bases line up with TRBD2. V trimming: 6 bases; J trimming: 5 bases; junction bases outside the gene matches: 7. This CDR3 has 16 amino acids. CDR1 is MNHEY, CDR2 SVGEGT, per germline. Written as DNA, the CDR3 is TGTGCCAGCAGCCGGACTAGCGGGAGTTTGCACAATGAGCAGTTCTTC. This sequence encodes CASSRTSGSLHNEQFF.

For the CDR3, the DNA is TGCAGGGTGGCGGAAGCCCCCCAGGTGGATGAGCAGTTCTTC. This gives the protein CRVAEAPQVDEQFF. The chain carries TRBV29-1 and TRBJ2-1; D gene uncertain. This CDR3 region has 14 residues. Germline V gene data show CDR1 as SQVTM and CDR2 as ANQGSEA.

The J gene is TRBJ2-7, the V gene TRBV29-1; 7 nucleotides line up with TRBD2. V lost 1 base and J lost 5; bases outside the gene matches: 11. The CDR3 has 15 residues. Germline CDR1 is SQVTM and CDR2 is ANQGSEA. The CDR3 loop is CSVEGSLASKNEQYF. CDR3 DNA: TGCAGCGTTGAAGGATCACTAGCGTCTAAGAACGAGCAGTACTTC.

The rearrangement links TRBV3-1 to TRBJ2-3, with D perhaps matching TRBD1 (6 bases). The CDR3 is 15 amino acids. Germline loops: CDR1 LGHDT, CDR2 YNNKEL (reference sequence). The V end lost 6 bases, the J end lost 0 bases, and 13 bases lay between the germline ends. CDR3 nucleotide sequence: TGTGCCAGCAGTCGTTCGGGACAAAGCACAGATACGCAGTATTTT. Translated, it gives CASSRSGQSTDTQYF.

The V call is TRBV29-1, the J call TRBJ1-1, with a tentative D call TRBD1 (5 bases). Per the germline V gene, CDR1 is SQVTM and CDR2 is ANQGSEA. The CDR3 covers 13 residues. V shed 6 bases and J shed 1 base, with 12 bases lying between them. As DNA, the CDR3 is TGCAGCGTCGCCGGACACTGGAACACTGAAGCTTTCTTT. Translating it yields CSVAGHWNTEAFF.

The V call is TRBV29-1, the J call TRBJ2-5; TRBD2 agrees at 12 bases. This CDR3 is built from 12 residues. Germline V gene data show CDR1 as SQVTM and CDR2 as ANQGSEA. V lost 7 bases to trimming and J lost 4 bases; unmatched junction nucleotides: 1. The CDR3 DNA follows: TGCAGCGCGACTAGCGGGAGAGAGACCCAGTACTTC. Translated: CSATSGRETQYF.

CDR3 nucleotides: TGCAGCGTTGAGGAGGGTAGCGGGATCAACGGGAATGAGCAGTTCTTC. This gives the protein CSVEEGSGINGNEQFF. V and J are TRBV29-1 and TRBJ2-1, with 8 positions matching TRBD2. Germline V CDR1 and CDR2: SQVTM, ANQGSEA. This CDR3 has 16 amino acids. V was clipped by 3 bases and J by 7 bases; unmatched bases: 14.

The rearrangement links TRBV20-1 to TRBJ2-1; TRBD2 agrees at 7 bases. The CDR3 totals 13 residues. J gave up 8 bases and V 5 bases, and 9 bases lay outside the gene matches. Germline V gives CDR1 DFQATT, CDR2 SNEGSKA (reference sequence). CDR3 amino acids: CSAHRTSKDEQFF. CDR3 in DNA: TGCAGTGCTCATCGGACTAGTAAAGATGAGCAGTTCTTC.

The V call is TRBV18, the J call TRBJ2-1, with D tentatively TRBD1 (5 bases). Germline V gene lookup returns CDR1 KGHSH and CDR2 LQKENI. The CDR3 covers 17 residues. V dropped 1 base and J dropped 0 bases, with 13 bases sitting between them. For the CDR3, the DNA is TGTGCCAGCTCACCACTGACAGTCCCTAGCTCCTACAATGAGCAGTTCTTC. Its protein is CASSPLTVPSSYNEQFF.

The chain carries TRBV30 and TRBJ2-3; 9 bases fit TRBD2. V gave up 1 base and J gave up 1 base; unmatched junction bases: 3. Germline V gives CDR1 GTSNPN, CDR2 SVGIG (reference sequence). CDR3 length: 15 amino acids. The CDR3 DNA sequence: TGTGCCTGGAGTGGGGCGGGAGGGGGCACAGATACGCAGTATTTT. Amino acids: CAWSGAGGGTDTQYF.

The chain joins TRBV20-1 to TRBJ2-3; unclear D gene. From germline, CDR1 is DFQATT and CDR2 SNEGSKA (reference sequence). Deletions cut 3 bases from V and 2 bases from J, with 15 bases between. The CDR3 is made up of 15 amino acids. The CDR3 sequence is CSASGGIGTTDTQYF. The CDR3 bases are TGCAGTGCTAGTGGTGGGATCGGCACCACAGATACGCAGTATTTT.

The chain couples TRBV29-1 to TRBJ2-5; 7 bases are a match to TRBD2. The CDR3 is made up of 12 amino acids. From germline, CDR1 is SQVTM and CDR2 ANQGSEA. The V segment lost 6 bases and the J segment 1 base; nucleotides outside the gene matches: 2. The CDR3 region is CSVQRGQETQYF. The CDR3 DNA follows: TGCAGCGTCCAGCGGGGCCAAGAGACCCAGTACTTC.

This sequence joins TRBV30 and TRBJ1-1, with D unresolved. CDR1 is GTSNPN and CDR2 is SVGIG in the germline V gene (reference sequence). Deletions cut 3 bases from V and 1 base from J, with 9 bases between. This CDR3 has 13 amino acids. The CDR3: CAWRIAENTEAFF. Written as DNA, the CDR3 is TGTGCCTGGAGGATAGCGGAGAACACTGAAGCTTTCTTT.

This chain links TRBV20-1 with TRBJ2-7; D is uncertain. In germline, CDR1 is DFQATT, CDR2 SNEGSKA (reference sequence). Trimming removed 5 bases from V and 3 bases from J, with 17 bases in between. The CDR3 covers 14 residues. CDR3 bases: TGCAGTGCTCCCAACCCAAGGACGGTCTACGAGCAGTACTTC. Its translation is CSAPNPRTVYEQYF.

The V call is TRBV6-5, the J call TRBJ1-2; no clear D gene. The CDR3 is 14 amino acids. Germline-derived CDR1 and CDR2 are MNHEY and SVGAGI. The V end lost 0 bases, the J end lost 8 bases, and 13 bases lay between the germline ends. The CDR3 DNA reads TGTGCCAGCAGTTACTCGAGAGGGCTTGGCGGCTACACCTTC. Translating gives CASSYSRGLGGYTF.

The rearrangement uses TRBV12-3 or TRBV12-4 and TRBJ1-1, with D perhaps TRBD1 (6 bases). Trimming pared 3 bases from V and 13 bases from J, leaving 18 bases between. CDR3 size: 13 residues. In DNA, the CDR3 is TGTGCCAGCAGTTTCATCAGGGGAAGGGAGGTTTTCTTT. Its protein product is CASSFIRGREVFF.

The gene calls are TRBV7-2 and TRBJ2-5; 8 nucleotides agree with TRBD1. The V and J ends lost 1 base and 5 bases, in that order; junction bases with no gene match: 6. The CDR3 spans 15 residues. Germline CDR1 SGHTA, CDR2 FQGNSA. For the CDR3, the DNA is TGTGCCAGCAGCTTAGGCCGGACAGGGCTGGAGACCCAGTACTTC. Encoded protein: CASSLGRTGLETQYF.

On this clonotype: Germline and junction disagree at one end, which may indicate a read error. The chain employs TRBV3-1 and TRBJ2-7, with a weak D call TRBD1 (6 bases). This CDR3 has 13 residues. Germline V gives CDR1 LGHDT, CDR2 YNNKEL (reference sequence). DNA for the CDR3: TGCGCCAGCAGCCAGGGGCTAGCCTACGAGCAGTACTTC. This sequence encodes CASSQGLAYEQYF.

The V call is TRBV28, the J call TRBJ2-7; TRBD2 is a possible D gene (5 bases). This CDR3 is built from 15 residues. Germline CDR1 reads MDHEN; CDR2 reads SYDVKM. Trimming stripped 8 bases from V and 3 bases from J, with 20 bases between. CDR3 protein: CASFPSYLGGYEQYF. The CDR3 bases are TGTGCCAGCTTCCCCTCCTACCTTGGAGGCTACGAGCAGTACTTC.